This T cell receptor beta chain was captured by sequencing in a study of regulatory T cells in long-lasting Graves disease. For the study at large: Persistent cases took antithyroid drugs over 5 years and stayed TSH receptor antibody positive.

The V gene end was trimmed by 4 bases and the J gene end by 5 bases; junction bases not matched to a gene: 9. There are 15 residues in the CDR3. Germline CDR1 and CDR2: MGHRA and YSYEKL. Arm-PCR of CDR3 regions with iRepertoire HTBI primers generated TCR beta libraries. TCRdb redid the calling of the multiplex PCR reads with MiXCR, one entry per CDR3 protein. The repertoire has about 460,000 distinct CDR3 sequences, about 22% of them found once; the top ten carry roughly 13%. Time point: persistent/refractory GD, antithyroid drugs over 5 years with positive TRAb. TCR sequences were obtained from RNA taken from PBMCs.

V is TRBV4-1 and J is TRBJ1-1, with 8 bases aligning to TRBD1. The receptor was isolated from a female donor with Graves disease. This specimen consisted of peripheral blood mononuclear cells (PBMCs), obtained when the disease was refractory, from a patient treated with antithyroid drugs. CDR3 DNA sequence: TGCGCCAGCAGCCCCAAGATCAGGGGGCAGACTGAAGCTTTCTTT. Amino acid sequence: CASSPKIRGQTEAFF.